This T cell receptor (beta chain) was captured in a study of blood T cells in healthy people across ages. Study-wide points: TCR beta diversity, measured per million T cells, fell in a roughly linear way with age. The study could not conclusively compare naive and antigen-experienced cells, given its unsorted PBMCs.

Germline V CDR1 and CDR2: LGHNA, YNFKEQ. The CDR3 totals 13 residues. Trimming stripped 0 bases from V and 12 bases from J, with 12 bases between. Extraction of total RNA produced a minimum of 5 micrograms from each sample. The second PCR ran roughly 6 to 11 cycles with a sample-barcoded 5' primer and J-beta primers. Every sample gave at least 3 million paired-end reads containing CDR3. From the 5' RACE reads, TCRdb called clonotypes with MiXCR, one entry per CDR3 protein. In the table there are 800,000 to 950,000 distinct CDR3 sequences, 40% to 60% of which are singletons. This clonotype was detected ten times or more. Its antigen is not known.

This chain joins TRBV4-2 and TRBJ2-1, with no clear D. The TCR was taken from a man aged 30 to 45 in good health. Sequencing was carried out using blood. CDR3 protein: CASSQEVGVGQFF. CDR3 sequence (DNA): TGTGCCAGCAGCCAAGAGGTCGGAGTAGGGCAGTTCTTC.